What follows is one T cell receptor beta chain and its context. Its matching antigen is unknown. Germline V gene data show CDR1 as SGHRS and CDR2 as YFSETQ. The CDR3 contains 13 residues. The V segment lost 2 bases and the J segment 4 bases; nucleotides outside the gene matches: 0. Data came from immunoSEQ multiplex PCR; TCRdb stores just in-frame clones and leaves some out. The top ten hold about 24% of the sample, which has about 72,000 clones, about nine tenths seen once. This record comes from a study of T cell responses to AZD1222 COVID-19 vaccine. Study results and caveats: Clonal diversity may have been underestimated, and the donors were mostly white British, with more females than males. Regions left unmutated in variants are reportedly the target of nearly half of spike-specific TCRs.

The chain joins TRBV5-1 to TRBJ2-3; 8 bases match TRBD2. This TCR came from an adult in good health. The sample consisted of peripheral blood, taken on day 0 of AZD1222 vaccination. CDR3 protein: CASSFGGADTQYF. The CDR3 DNA reads TGCGCCAGCAGCTTCGGGGGGGCAGATACGCAGTATTTT.